One and the same sample provided the 27 T cell receptor beta chains below, sequenced in a study of blood T cell repertoires in COVID-19. Here immunoSEQ multiplex PCR was the method, and the copy in TCRdb shows in-frame clones only, minus some. The table has some 250,000 clones, roughly 86% seen once. Specimen: peripheral blood. The receptors stem from a woman in her twenties or thirties who had recovered from COVID-19.

The chain has TRBV30 and TRBJ1-2; 7 bases are shared with TRBD1. Germline lookup yields CDR1 GTSNPN and CDR2 SVGIG (reference sequence). The CDR3 totals 13 residues. The trim removed 3 bases at V and 8 bases at J, leaving 9 bases unmatched. The CDR3 nucleotides are TGTGCCTGGAGGGCAGGACAGGTCGGAGGCTACACCTTC. Protein: CAWRAGQVGGYTF. The full variable domain, in which reference TRBV30 and TRBJ1-2 provide the parts outside the CDR3, is SQTIHQWPATLVQPVGSPLSLECTVEGTSNPNLYWYRQAAGRGLQLLFYSVGIGQISSEVPQNLSASRPQDRQFILSSKKLLLSDSGFYLCAWRAGQVGGYTFGSGTRLTVV.

The gene calls are TRBV10-3 and TRBJ2-3, with TRBD1 as a possible D gene (5 bases). The germline V gene encodes CDR1 ENHRY and CDR2 SYGVKD. Trimming left V 0 bases short and J 0 bases short, with 13 bases between. CDR3 size: 17 residues. The CDR3 sequence is CAISESIGAPSTDTQYF. CDR3 in DNA: TGTGCCATCAGTGAGTCTATTGGGGCCCCTAGCACAGATACGCAGTATTTT.

The count of this clone is one. J is TRBJ1-4 and V is TRBV3-1 (or the pseudogene TRBV3-2), with TRBD1 matching over 7 bases. Unmatched junction bases numbered 4, after V lost 4 bases and J lost 5 bases. The CDR3 is made up of 14 amino acids. The V gene's germline CDR1 is LGHDT and CDR2 YNNKEL (reference sequence). The CDR3: CASSRRQGNEKLFF. The CDR3, as DNA: TGTGCCAGCAGCCGAAGACAGGGAAATGAAAAACTGTTTTTT.

The rearrangement uses TRBV3-1 (or the pseudogene TRBV3-2) and TRBJ1-3; 10 positions match TRBD1. Germline V CDR1 and CDR2: LGHDT, YNNKEL (reference sequence). V was clipped by 3 bases and J by 7 bases; unmatched bases: 6. The CDR3 length is 15 residues. This CDR3 is CASSQMDRGANTIYF. The CDR3 nucleotides are TGTGCCAGCAGCCAGATGGACAGGGGGGCGAACACCATATATTTT.

This chain connects TRBV6-1 to TRBJ2-7, with 10 nucleotides matching TRBD1. V shed 1 base, J shed 6 bases, and the junction held 3 bases outside the gene matches. The CDR3 sequence is 14 residues long. Looked up from germline, CDR1 is MNHNS and CDR2 is SASEGT. The CDR3 sequence: CASSEGGQGFEQYF. In DNA, the CDR3 is TGTGCCAGCAGTGAAGGGGGACAGGGGTTCGAGCAGTACTTC.

J is TRBJ2-5 and V is TRBV7-8; the match to TRBD2 covers 9 bases. CDR1 is SGHVS and CDR2 is FQNEAQ in the germline V gene. V gave up 4 bases and J gave up 1 base; unmatched junction bases: 7. The CDR3 covers 16 residues. The CDR3 DNA follows: TGTGCCAGCAGCTCTATAGCGGGAGCAATCCAAGAGACCCAGTACTTC. This encodes CASSSIAGAIQETQYF.

CDR3 protein: CASRGQYWWNQPQHF. The CDR3 nucleotides read TGTGCCAGTAGAGGACAGTACTGGTGGAATCAGCCCCAGCATTTT. V gene TRBV19 combines with J gene TRBJ1-5; the D gene is possibly TRBD1 (6 bases). CDR3 length: 15 residues. The ends were cut back, 6 bases at V and 4 bases at J, with 16 bases in the middle. CDR1 and CDR2 (germline): LNHDA, SQIVND (reference sequence).

The chain recombines TRBV5-5 with TRBJ1-2; D possibly corresponds to TRBD1 (6 bases). Trimming stripped 3 bases from V and 4 bases from J, with 16 bases between. The germline V gene has CDR1 SGHKS and CDR2 YYEKEE (reference sequence). This CDR3 is 15 amino acids long. The CDR3 loop reads CASSWATGGGYGYTF. Written as DNA, the CDR3 is TGTGCCAGCAGCTGGGCAACGGGGGGCGGCTATGGCTACACCTTC.

The chain recombines TRBV23-1 with TRBJ2-5; TRBD2 might be the D (6 bases). TRBV23-1 is noted as an ORF with a role that remains uncertain. The V and J ends lost 2 bases and 5 bases respectively, with 24 bases between them. The CDR3 covers 18 residues. The CDR3 DNA follows: TGCGCCAGCAGTCAAAATCCGGGACTTCGTCCCCCGGTCGAGACCCAGTACTTC. Translated: CASSQNPGLRPPVETQYF.

The CDR3 here is CASSYRGGGQPQHF. The CDR3 bases are TGTGCCAGCAGTTACAGAGGGGGCGGTCAGCCCCAGCATTTT. This chain links TRBV6-2 or TRBV6-3 with TRBJ1-5; 7 bases line up with TRBD1. This CDR3 is built from 14 residues. CDR1 and CDR2 (germline): MNHEY, SVGEGT. Germline trimming cut 2 bases from V and 6 bases from J; bases unmatched to any gene: 4.

In its sample, this clone was seen once. The chain employs TRBV5-1 and TRBJ2-1, with TRBD2 identical over 10 bases. Germline loops: CDR1 SGHRS, CDR2 YFSETQ. The V and J ends lost 4 bases and 0 bases, in that order; junction bases with no gene match: 13. The CDR3 is 19 residues long. The CDR3: CASSTLLLAGTSSYNEQFF. DNA of the CDR3: TGCGCCAGCAGCACGCTCTTACTAGCGGGGACGAGCTCCTACAATGAGCAGTTCTTC.

This clone has just one count. This chain links TRBV5-5 with TRBJ2-5; 9 nucleotides line up with TRBD2. The germline gives CDR1 SGHKS, CDR2 YYEKEE (reference sequence). V was clipped by 1 base and J by 0 bases; unmatched bases: 7. The CDR3 has 17 amino acids. CDR3 nucleotide sequence: TGTGCCAGCAGCTTGCGAGCGGGGGGTAGTTACCAAGAGACCCAGTACTTC. Encoded protein: CASSLRAGGSYQETQYF.

The chain uses TRBV27 and TRBJ1-6; perhaps TRBD1 as D (5 bases). The CDR3 is 17 amino acids. CDR1 is MNHEY and CDR2 is SMNVEV in the germline V gene (reference sequence). V shed 2 bases and J shed 5 bases, with 16 bases lying between them. The CDR3 DNA is TGTGCCAGCAGTTTAATCCCTCCCCCAGGGAATAATTCACCCCTCCACTTT. Its translation: CASSLIPPPGNNSPLHF.

This clone was seen a few times. J is TRBJ1-1 and V is TRBV5-1, with 7 bases lining up with TRBD1. V lost 6 bases and J lost 0; bases outside the gene matches: 5. This CDR3 comprises 14 residues. In germline, CDR1 is SGHRS, CDR2 YFSETQ. CDR3 in amino acids: CASTPGQLNTEAFF. The CDR3 region has the DNA TGCGCCAGCACTCCGGGACAGCTGAACACTGAAGCTTTCTTT.

J is TRBJ1-6 and V is TRBV9, with a possible D match to TRBD1 (5 bases). The V end was cut by 0 bases, the J end by 5 bases, with 15 bases between. Germline CDR1 SGDLS, CDR2 YYNGEE. The CDR3 sequence is 17 residues long. CDR3 bases: TGTGCCAGCAGCGTAGAAGAAGGGGCATGGCATAATTCACCCCTCCACTTT. Its protein is CASSVEEGAWHNSPLHF. Filled out from reference TRBV9 and TRBJ1-6, the complete variable domain reads DSGVTQTPKHLITATGQRVTLRCSPRSGDLSVYWYQQSLDQGLQFLIQYYNGEERAKGNILERFSAQQFPDLHSELNLSSLELGDSALYFCASSVEEGAWHNSPLHFGNGTRLTVT.

V gene TRBV6-6 combines with J gene TRBJ2-3, with D uncertain. In germline, CDR1 is MNHNY, CDR2 SVGAGI (reference sequence). There are 16 residues in the CDR3. The V and J ends lost 3 bases and 1 base respectively, with 14 bases between them. The CDR3 region is CASSYDLALGTDTQYF. The DNA for the CDR3 is TGTGCCAGCAGTTATGATCTGGCCTTGGGCACAGATACGCAGTATTTT.

V and J are TRBV11-2 and TRBJ2-3, with D uncertain. CDR1 is SGHAT and CDR2 is FQNNGV in the germline V gene. The CDR3 has 14 amino acids. Trimming shortened V by 1 base and J by 6 bases, and 11 bases separated the two germline ends. DNA for the CDR3: TGTGCCAGCAGCTTAGGGTTCAACGGGGATACGCAGTATTTT. This encodes CASSLGFNGDTQYF.

The chain joins TRBV1 to TRBJ2-3; TRBD2 is the table's D call, not checked against the DNA. TRBV1 is assigned pseudogene status. The CDR3 runs to 18 residues. The CDR3 DNA follows: TGCACCAGCAGCCAAGCGACTAGCGGGGGACCTAGCACAGATACGCAGTATTTT. Its protein is CTSSQATSGGPSTDTQYF.

The chain couples TRBV24-1 to TRBJ2-7; unclear D gene. V lost 3 bases, J lost 3 bases, and 2 bases lay in between. Germline V gene sequence: CDR1 KGHDR, CDR2 SFDVKD. The CDR3 is 11 amino acids. The CDR3 nucleotides are TGTGCCACCAGTGATCTCTACGAGCAGTACTTC. It specifies CATSDLYEQYF.

The genes are TRBV5-1 and TRBJ2-5; TRBD2 agrees at 8 bases. The trim removed 3 bases at V and 5 bases at J, leaving 9 bases unmatched. The CDR3 runs 15 residues. Germline V gene lookup returns CDR1 SGHRS and CDR2 YFSETQ. CDR3 loop: CASSSEGREGETQYF. In nucleotides, the CDR3 is TGCGCCAGCAGCTCGGAAGGACGGGAGGGGGAGACCCAGTACTTC.

This clone appeared once. The V and J genes are TRBV15 and TRBJ1-6, with D perhaps matching TRBD1 (5 bases). This CDR3 is built from 13 residues. Deletions cut 10 bases from V and 7 bases from J, with 14 bases between. CDR1 LNHNV and CDR2 YYDKDF come from the germline V gene (reference sequence). The CDR3 is CAISLGLNSPLHF. The CDR3 DNA sequence: TGTGCCATCTCACTGGGGCTAAATTCACCCCTCCACTTT. The variable domain in full, with the rest retrieved from reference TRBV15 and TRBJ1-6, is DAMVIQNPRYQVTQFGKPVTLSCSQTLNHNVMYWYQQKSSQAPKLLFHYYDKDFNNEADTPDNFQSRRPNTSFCFLDIRSPGLGDTAMYLCAISLGLNSPLHFGNGTRLTVT.

The gene calls are TRBV6-2 or TRBV6-3 and TRBJ2-4; 9 nucleotides agree with TRBD2. CDR1 is MNHEY, CDR2 SVGEGT, per germline. Trimming took 3 bases from V and 2 from J; bases not matched to a gene: 8. The CDR3 extends over 17 amino acids. The CDR3, as DNA: TGTGCCAGCAGTTATCAGGCTAGCGGGATTTCCAAAAACATTCAGTACTTC. Translated: CASSYQASGISKNIQYF.

The CDR3 DNA follows: TGTGCCAGCAGCGCGGGACTAGCGAATGTTGGTGAGCAGTTCTTC. It is translated as CASSAGLANVGEQFF. This sequence joins TRBV2 and TRBJ2-1, with 10 bases matching TRBD2. The germline CDR1 and CDR2 sequences are SNHLY and FYNNEI. CDR3 size: 15 residues. Losses at the gene ends were 6 bases for V and 9 bases for J; bases not matched to a gene: 11.

CDR3: CAWSGEVGYGTEAFF. Written as DNA, the CDR3 is TGTGCCTGGAGTGGCGAGGTGGGTTATGGCACTGAAGCTTTCTTT. The rearrangement uses TRBV30 and TRBJ1-1; D unresolved. Germline-derived CDR1 and CDR2 are GTSNPN and SVGIG (reference sequence). V gave up 1 base and J gave up 4 bases, with 16 bases separating them. CDR3 size: 15 residues.

This chain links TRBV7-9 with TRBJ2-5; weak D call: TRBD2 (5 bases). The CDR3 has 15 amino acids. V lost 2 bases to trimming and J lost 5 bases, with 15 bases between them. Looked up from germline, CDR1 is SEHNR and CDR2 is FQNEAQ (reference sequence). CDR3 sequence: CASSLPRVGSETQYF. The CDR3 DNA reads TGTGCCAGCAGCTTACCGCGGGTTGGATCGGAGACCCAGTACTTC.

This chain uses TRBV9 with TRBJ1-1, with no clear D. Trimming cost V 2 bases and J 1 base, with 6 bases left between them. Germline V gene data show CDR1 as SGDLS and CDR2 as YYNGEE. The CDR3 is 13 amino acids. As DNA, the CDR3 is TGTGCCAGCAGCGTTGCACAGAACACTGAAGCTTTCTTT. Encoded protein: CASSVAQNTEAFF.

The rearrangement links TRBV2 to TRBJ2-1, with a weak D call TRBD1 (6 bases). Germline V gene sequence: CDR1 SNHLY, CDR2 FYNNEI. With 4 bases removed from V and 8 bases from J, the gap between germline ends came to 15 bases. The CDR3 runs 14 residues. The CDR3 nucleotides read TGTGCCAGCAGTGCCGCAGGGGTAATGGATGAGCAGTTCTTC. This encodes CASSAAGVMDEQFF.